One sample yielded the 13 T cell receptor beta chains listed below, sequenced in a study of CD8 T cells in ankylosing spondylitis. TCRdb recomputed calls from the 5' RACE reads with MiXCR, one row per CDR3 protein. The data hold 45,000 to 65,000 distinct CDR3 sequences, with about 7.8% observed a single time. Input material: blood, either unsorted or a sorted T cell fraction (not recorded which). These receptors came from a female donor with ankylosing spondylitis or in good health (not recorded which).

This clonotype appeared many times. The rearrangement joins TRBV27 to TRBJ1-4, with 8 bases identical to TRBD1. V lost 6 bases, J lost 3 bases, and 9 bases stayed unmatched. Germline CDR1 is MNHEY and CDR2 is SMNVEV (reference sequence). The CDR3 loop spans 16 amino acids. Here the CDR3 reads CASSPDRGRANEKLFF. DNA for the CDR3: TGTGCCAGCAGCCCTGACAGGGGTCGGGCTAATGAAAAACTGTTTTTT. The whole variable domain, filled in from reference TRBV27 and TRBJ1-4, reads EAQVTQNPRYLITVTGKKLTVTCSQNMNHEYMSWYRQDPGLGLRQIYYSMNVEVTDKGDVPEGYKVSRKEKRNFPLILESPSPNQTSLYFCASSPDRGRANEKLFFGSGTQLSVL.

This clonotype was picked up many times. V and J are TRBV7-8 and TRBJ2-3; tentatively, D is TRBD1 (5 bases). Trimming stripped 8 bases from V and 2 bases from J, with 14 bases between. CDR1 is SGHVS, CDR2 FQNEAQ, per germline. The CDR3 consists of 14 residues. The CDR3 DNA sequence: TGTGCCAGCTTGATGGGGCAGGACACAGATACGCAGTATTTT. This gives the protein CASLMGQDTDTQYF.

This clonotype was recorded many times. The chain is built from TRBV7-3 and TRBJ2-7; 8 bases fit TRBD1. CDR1 is SGHTA and CDR2 is FQGTGA in the germline V gene. V trimming: 0 bases; J trimming: 6 bases; junction bases outside the gene matches: 4. The CDR3 runs 14 residues. The CDR3 DNA reads as TGTGCCAGCAGCTTAACTGGACAGGGCTCCGAGCAGTACTTC. Encoded protein: CASSLTGQGSEQYF.

This clonotype was observed at least ten times. This rearrangement joins TRBV7-9 to TRBJ2-3; D possibly corresponds to TRBD2 (6 bases). The CDR3 extends over 14 amino acids. V was shortened by 3 bases and J by 0 bases, with 7 bases between the two germline ends. From germline, CDR1 is SEHNR and CDR2 FQNEAQ (reference sequence). In DNA, the CDR3 is TGTGCCAGCAGCTTCGGAGGGAGCACAGATACGCAGTATTTT. Its protein is CASSFGGSTDTQYF.

This clonotype was detected ten times or more. The chain employs TRBV11-1 and TRBJ2-3; D is perhaps TRBD1 (6 bases). CDR1 SGHAT and CDR2 FQDESV come from the germline V gene (reference sequence). The V and J ends lost 3 bases and 2 bases respectively, with 12 bases between them. This CDR3 is built from 15 residues. The CDR3 DNA is TGTGCCAGCAGCTTGCCAGGGGCTAACACAGATACGCAGTATTTT. Its protein product is CASSLPGANTDTQYF.

The table lists this clonotype with many counts. The chain combines TRBV7-8 with TRBJ2-1, with D unclear. The V end was cut by 5 bases, the J end by 6 bases, with 11 bases between. CDR3 length equals 13 residues. In germline, CDR1 is SGHVS, CDR2 FQNEAQ. In DNA form, the CDR3 reads TGTGCCAGCAGCCCTCCCCTGGTCAATGAGCAGTTCTTC. This codes for CASSPPLVNEQFF.

The sample holds many counts of this clonotype. The rearrangement links TRBV20-1 to TRBJ2-3; 8 bases match TRBD2. Germline lookup yields CDR1 DFQATT and CDR2 SNEGSKA (reference sequence). The ends lost 6 bases at V and 2 bases at J; junction bases unmatched: 7. The length of the CDR3 is 14 residues. The DNA for the CDR3 is TGCAGTGCCAACCGGGGGGGCGTCACAGATACGCAGTATTTT. Encoded protein: CSANRGGVTDTQYF.

This clonotype was counted only a few times. This sequence joins TRBV5-1 and TRBJ1-2, with D uncertain. CDR3 length: 12 residues. Germline CDR1 and CDR2: SGHRS and YFSETQ. With 5 bases removed from V and 4 bases from J, the gap between germline ends came to 9 bases. Here the CDR3 DNA reads TGCGCCAGCAGAGACAACACCTATGGCTACACCTTC. It is translated as CASRDNTYGYTF.

This clonotype was counted at least ten times. The V gene is TRBV9, the J gene TRBJ1-5; unclear D gene. CDR3 size: 14 residues. V lost 2 bases and J 0 bases, leaving 6 bases between the germline ends. Germline V CDR1 and CDR2: SGDLS, YYNGEE. CDR3 amino acids: CASSVDYSNQPQHF. The CDR3 nucleotides read TGTGCCAGCAGCGTGGACTATAGCAATCAGCCCCAGCATTTT.

This clonotype was observed many times. CDR3 nucleotides: TGCGCCAGCAGCCGAACCCTAGCCGTTATCGGATCGAATTCACCCCTCCACTTT. This encodes CASSRTLAVIGSNSPLHF. This chain connects TRBV5-1 to TRBJ1-6; D remains ambiguous. CDR3 length equals 18 residues. V dropped 4 bases and J dropped 7 bases, with 24 bases sitting between them. Germline CDR1 SGHRS, CDR2 YFSETQ.

With respect to this clonotype: With a much larger clone just one base away, this may be a read error. The chain carries TRBV28 and TRBJ1-1, with 9 positions matching TRBD1. The length of the CDR3 is 15 residues. The V gene end was trimmed by 5 bases and the J gene end by 5 bases; junction bases not matched to a gene: 9. Per the germline V gene, CDR1 is MDHEN and CDR2 is SYDVKM. The CDR3 is CASSTPGQGWTEAFF. In DNA form, the CDR3 reads TGTGCCAGCAGTACCCCGGGACAGGGCTGGACTGAAGCTTTCTTT.

The sample holds many counts of this clonotype. The rearrangement links TRBV27 to TRBJ1-4; 9 bases agree with TRBD1. The V and J ends lost 1 base and 8 bases, in that order; junction bases with no gene match: 5. Germline CDR1 reads MNHEY; CDR2 reads SMNVEV (reference sequence). This CDR3 has 15 residues. The CDR3 region has the DNA TGTGCCAGCAGTTTATTTGGGACAGGGCACGAAAAACTGTTTTTT. Residues: CASSLFGTGHEKLFF.

This clonotype was seen many times. The rearrangement links TRBV10-3 to TRBJ2-1, with 9 nucleotides matching TRBD1. The germline gives CDR1 ENHRY, CDR2 SYGVKD. This CDR3 spans 14 amino acids. V was clipped by 4 bases and J by 8 bases; unmatched bases: 6. CDR3 sequence (DNA): TGTGCCATCAGTGGGGACAGGGATATCCATGAGCAGTTCTTC. It encodes CAISGDRDIHEQFF.